This T cell receptor (beta chain) was found in a study of T-cell reconstitution after alpha-beta-depleted transplantation in children. Study-wide findings and caveats: By about two months after transplant, alpha-beta T cells reportedly arose from several hundred graft clones that had expanded.

Unique molecular identifiers were built into the TCRbeta library. TCRdb used MiXCR to reprocess the PCR reads, holding one entry per CDR3 protein. The sample contains approximately 190,000 distinct CDR3 sequences, 7% to 9% of which appear only once. This clonotype occurred many times. What it binds is unknown. Sequences were derived from PBMCs, mostly from graft donor cells, sampled 360 days after TCRalphabeta/CD19-depleted stem cell transplant. The receptor was isolated from a male patient aged 2 to 9 who had a stem cell transplant for acute myeloid leukemia, so the T cells may come from the graft donor.

CDR3: CSAKGGQGNTGELFF. CDR3 DNA sequence: TGCAGTGCGAAGGGTGGACAGGGGAACACCGGGGAGCTGTTTTTT. This sequence joins TRBV20-1 and TRBJ2-2; 8 bases fit TRBD1. The CDR3 spans 15 residues. Germline V gene data show CDR1 as DFQATT and CDR2 as SNEGSKA (reference sequence). Germline trimming cut 6 bases from V and 1 base from J; bases unmatched to any gene: 7.